Below, 29 T cell receptor beta chains from the same sample are listed, as sequenced in a study of T-cell reconstitution after alpha-beta-depleted transplantation in children. Unique molecular identifiers were used in preparing the TCRbeta library. TCRdb used MiXCR to reprocess the PCR reads, holding one entry per CDR3 protein. The sample includes 100,000 or so distinct CDR3 sequences, 4.5% to 7.5% of them seen just once. The starting material was PBMCs, mostly from graft donor cells, obtained 60 days after TCRalphabeta/CD19-depleted stem cell transplant. These TCRs come from a female patient under 10 years old who had a stem cell transplant for Fanconi anemia, so the T cells may come from the graft donor.

The chain has TRBV12-3 or TRBV12-4 and TRBJ1-2, with D unresolved. V shed 6 bases and J shed 9 bases, with 11 bases lying between them. The CDR3 length is 11 residues. DNA of the CDR3: TGTGCCAGCAGCTTCTACTCCAGCTACACCTTC. Its translation: CASSFYSSYTF.

This clonotype appeared many times. The gene calls are TRBV29-1 and TRBJ2-7, with TRBD1 matching 8 bases. Germline V gives CDR1 SQVTM, CDR2 ANQGSEA. This CDR3 is 11 amino acids long. After removal of 7 bases from V and 3 bases from J, the junction contained 2 bases not matched to a gene. CDR3 sequence: CSGGQGYEQYF. CDR3 in DNA: TGCAGCGGCGGACAGGGCTACGAGCAGTACTTC.

This rearrangement joins TRBV6-5 to TRBJ2-7, with a weak D call TRBD2 (7 bases). CDR1 and CDR2 (germline): MNHEY, SVGAGI. Trimming took off 0 bases at V and 6 bases at J, with 15 bases between the two ends. The CDR3 loop spans 15 amino acids. CDR3 sequence: CASSYSRGTILEQYF. Here the CDR3 DNA reads TGTGCCAGCAGTTACTCGAGGGGGACTATCCTCGAGCAGTACTTC.

For this clonotype: Mismatch with germline at one junction end may stem from a read error. The chain has TRBV12-3 or TRBV12-4 and TRBJ2-2; TRBD2 matches at 10 bases. The CDR3 loop spans 18 amino acids. The CDR3 sequence is CACSLGLARAANTGELFF. CDR3 bases: TGTGCCTGCAGTTTGGGACTAGCGAGAGCCGCGAACACCGGGGAGCTGTTTTTT.

This clonotype was counted many times. This chain uses TRBV29-1 with TRBJ2-7; D might be TRBD1 (6 bases). Trimming left V 5 bases short and J 5 bases short, with 7 bases between. Germline CDR1 reads SQVTM; CDR2 reads ANQGSEA. The CDR3 contains 10 residues. CDR3 protein: CSVRQDEQYF. DNA of the CDR3: TGCAGCGTTCGACAGGACGAGCAGTACTTC.

This clonotype occurred many times. The chain has TRBV20-1 and TRBJ1-2, with TRBD1 identical over 7 bases. The CDR3 loop spans 15 amino acids. Germline V gene lookup returns CDR1 DFQATT and CDR2 SNEGSKA (reference sequence). J lost 6 bases, V lost 1 base, and 11 bases had no gene match. As DNA, the CDR3 is TGCAGTGCTAGAGCAATTCGACAGGGTACCCATGGCTACACCTTC. The encoded protein is CSARAIRQGTHGYTF.

This clonotype ranks as medium-sized. The chain has TRBV7-9 and TRBJ2-3; D not certain. The CDR3 is 12 residues long. Trimming removed 6 bases from V and 6 bases from J, with 10 bases in between. Germline V lookup: CDR1 SEHNR, CDR2 FQNEAQ (reference sequence). The CDR3 reads CASSRRLDTQYF. The CDR3 DNA follows: TGTGCCAGCAGTCGGCGACTTGATACGCAGTATTTT. The full variable domain, its missing parts supplied by reference TRBV7-9 and TRBJ2-3, is DTGVSQNPRHKITKRGQNVTFRCDPISEHNRLYWYRQTLGQGPEFLTYFQNEAQLEKSRLLSDRFSAERPKGSFSTLEIQRTEQGDSAMYLCASSRRLDTQYFGPGTRLTVL.

This clonotype was detected ten times or more. The V call is TRBV12-3 or TRBV12-4, the J call TRBJ2-1; no clear D gene. The V end was cut by 2 bases, the J end by 9 bases, with 5 bases between. The CDR3 runs 11 residues. The CDR3 is CASSLMGEQFF. For the CDR3, the DNA is TGTGCCAGCAGTTTAATGGGTGAGCAGTTCTTC.

This clonotype was detected a few times. V is TRBV12-3 or TRBV12-4 and J is TRBJ1-5; a possible D gene is TRBD1 (6 bases). This CDR3 spans 13 amino acids. V lost 6 bases and J lost 6, with 12 bases in between. Here the CDR3 DNA reads TGTGCCAGCAGGGACAGTTGGGGTCAGCCCCAGCATTTT. Translating gives CASRDSWGQPQHF.

This clonotype was seen at least ten times. CDR3 amino acids: CASSRTSAPDTQYF. In DNA, the CDR3 is TGTGCCAGCAGTAGGACTAGCGCCCCAGATACGCAGTATTTT. This chain joins TRBV28 and TRBJ2-3; 9 nucleotides line up with TRBD2. CDR1 and CDR2 from the germline V gene are MDHEN and SYDVKM. This CDR3 comprises 14 residues. V gave up 5 bases and J gave up 4 bases; unmatched junction bases: 4.

This clonotype appeared many times. The V gene is TRBV28, the J gene TRBJ2-4; 10 bases align to TRBD2. The V segment lost 3 bases and the J segment 1 base; nucleotides outside the gene matches: 6. In germline, CDR1 is MDHEN, CDR2 SYDVKM. The CDR3 is 17 residues long. The CDR3 sequence is CASSFASGGRAKNIQYF. The DNA for the CDR3 is TGTGCCAGCAGTTTTGCTAGCGGGGGTAGGGCCAAAAACATTCAGTACTTC.

This clonotype was seen ten or more times. The CDR3 nucleotides read TGTGCCAGCAGCCTAGCTCAGGGTAGCACAGATACGCAGTATTTT. This codes for CASSLAQGSTDTQYF. The chain carries TRBV5-5 and TRBJ2-3; D is perhaps TRBD1 or TRBD2 (5 bases each). Germline values: CDR1 SGHKS, CDR2 YYEKEE (reference sequence). The ends were cut back, 4 bases at V and 0 bases at J, with 12 bases in the middle. The CDR3 runs 15 residues.

Relative to its sample, this clonotype is medium-sized. The CDR3: CSAKGVQGANGELFF. CDR3 coding DNA: TGCAGTGCTAAGGGAGTTCAGGGGGCTAACGGGGAGCTGTTTTTT. The chain uses TRBV20-1 and TRBJ2-2; 8 positions match TRBD1. After removal of 4 bases from V and 7 bases from J, the junction contained 11 bases not matched to a gene. Germline V CDR1 and CDR2: DFQATT, SNEGSKA (reference sequence). This CDR3 is 15 amino acids long.

This clonotype was recorded many times. The chain links TRBV7-2 to TRBJ2-3, with D possibly matching TRBD2 (5 bases). The ends were cut back, 4 bases at V and 6 bases at J, with 14 bases in the middle. Germline CDR1 is SGHTA and CDR2 is FQGNSA. The CDR3 length is 14 residues. The CDR3, as DNA: TGTGCCAGCAGCTCGAGGGAAGTTGGCGATACGCAGTATTTT. This gives the protein CASSSREVGDTQYF. The variable domain in full, completed from reference TRBV7-2 and TRBJ2-3, reads GAGVSQSPSNKVTEKGKDVELRCDPISGHTALYWYRQSLGQGLEFLIYFQGNSAPDKSGLPSDRFSAERTGGSVSTLTIQRTQQEDSAVYLCASSSREVGDTQYFGPGTRLTVL.

In its sample, this clonotype was seen many times. The V call is TRBV3-1, the J call TRBJ2-1; 10 bases fit TRBD2. CDR1 LGHDT and CDR2 YNNKEL come from the germline V gene (reference sequence). The CDR3 has 17 amino acids. The trim removed 0 bases at V and 7 bases at J, leaving 9 bases unmatched. In DNA, the CDR3 is TGTGCCAGCAGCCAAGATTCTGGGACTAGCGCCCCTAATGAGCAGTTCTTC. Protein: CASSQDSGTSAPNEQFF.

This clonotype showed up many times. This sequence joins TRBV20-1 and TRBJ2-3; 7 bases line up with TRBD1. V was pared by 3 bases and J by 4 bases, with 4 bases of the junction left unmatched. The CDR3 covers 13 residues. Germline CDR1 is DFQATT and CDR2 is SNEGSKA (reference sequence). In nucleotides, the CDR3 is TGCAGTGCTAGTTGGCAGGGGGCAGATACGCAGTATTTT. Residues: CSASWQGADTQYF.

This clonotype was observed a few times. The gene calls are TRBV2 and TRBJ1-5; a weak D match, TRBD1 (6 bases). Between the trimmed V and J ends, which lost 8 bases and 6 bases, there was a span of 20 bases. This CDR3 region has 15 residues. Germline CDR1 and CDR2: SNHLY and FYNNEI. The CDR3 reads CASLKGGRVGQPQHF. The DNA for the CDR3 is TGTGCCAGCCTTAAGGGGGGCAGGGTGGGTCAGCCCCAGCATTTT.

The chain has TRBV23-1 and TRBJ2-1; possible D gene TRBD2, 6 bases. TRBV23-1 is annotated as an ORF whose role is uncertain. V lost 6 bases, J lost 0 bases, and 24 bases lay in between. The CDR3 loop spans 19 amino acids. The CDR3 here is CASSLLSRGGMSSYNEQFF. The CDR3 DNA reads TGCGCCAGCAGCCTATTAAGTCGAGGAGGGATGAGCTCCTACAATGAGCAGTTCTTC.

This clonotype was counted between two and nine times. The V and J genes are TRBV2 and TRBJ2-5; 10 nucleotides line up with TRBD2. Germline V lookup: CDR1 SNHLY, CDR2 FYNNEI. The CDR3 spans 16 residues. J lost 1 base, V lost 2 bases, and 4 bases had no gene match. The CDR3 DNA is TGTGCCAGCAGTGAACAGCGGGGGGGCCCCCAAGAGACCCAGTACTTC. This sequence encodes CASSEQRGGPQETQYF.

The rearrangement joins TRBV5-1 to TRBJ2-1; the D gene is possibly TRBD2 (6 bases). Germline loops: CDR1 SGHRS, CDR2 YFSETQ. V dropped 4 bases and J dropped 4 bases, with 12 bases sitting between them. The length of the CDR3 is 14 residues. In nucleotides, the CDR3 is TGCGCCAGCAGCCCGGCTAGCGAATACAATGAGCAGTTCTTC. Its translation is CASSPASEYNEQFF.

A few counts support this clonotype. V and J are TRBV3-1 and TRBJ1-2; tentatively, D is TRBD1 (5 bases). Germline V lookup: CDR1 LGHDT, CDR2 YNNKEL (reference sequence). The CDR3 extends over 14 amino acids. The germline V and J ends were trimmed by 1 base and 3 bases, with 9 bases remaining between them. CDR3 sequence reads: CASSQVGGYYGYTF. The CDR3 coding sequence is TGTGCCAGCAGCCAAGTGGGGGGGTACTATGGCTACACCTTC.

The chain has TRBV5-1 and TRBJ2-7; D possibly corresponds to TRBD1 (5 bases). This CDR3 contains 14 residues. Germline values: CDR1 SGHRS, CDR2 YFSETQ. The V gene lost 0 bases and the J gene lost 7 bases, with 14 bases spanning the gap. CDR3 in DNA: TGCGCCAGCAGCTTGGCACAGGCTGTGCGGGAGCAGTACTTC. Protein product: CASSLAQAVREQYF.

CDR3 protein: CASSSTGLAGSYNEQFF. Here the CDR3 DNA reads TGTGCCAGCAGTTCCACCGGACTAGCGGGGAGCTACAATGAGCAGTTCTTC. The V gene is TRBV27, the J gene TRBJ2-1; 12 bases are shared with TRBD2. CDR1 MNHEY and CDR2 SMNVEV come from the germline V gene (reference sequence). The CDR3 sequence is 17 residues long. Losses at the gene ends were 4 bases for V and 3 bases for J; bases not matched to a gene: 7.

This clonotype was seen a handful of times. The chain is built from TRBV12-3 or TRBV12-4 and TRBJ1-5, with a possible D match to TRBD1 (6 bases). The CDR3 sequence is 17 residues long. Between the trimmed V and J ends, which lost 2 bases and 1 base, there was a span of 15 bases. As DNA, the CDR3 is TGTGCCAGCAGTTTAAGGGCGGGGGGCTGGAGCAATCAGCCCCAGCATTTT. This codes for CASSLRAGGWSNQPQHF.

Only a few counts were recorded for this clonotype. The V and J genes are TRBV7-9 and TRBJ1-2, with TRBD1 matching 7 bases. After removal of 6 bases from V and 3 bases from J, the junction contained 4 bases not matched to a gene. The CDR3 consists of 13 residues. Germline-derived CDR1 and CDR2 are SEHNR and FQNEAQ (reference sequence). CDR3 in amino acids: CASSNDRDYGYTF. CDR3 DNA: TGTGCCAGCAGTAACGACAGGGACTATGGCTACACCTTC. Full variable domain (rest looked up from reference TRBV7-9 and TRBJ1-2): DTGVSQNPRHKITKRGQNVTFRCDPISEHNRLYWYRQTLGQGPEFLTYFQNEAQLEKSRLLSDRFSAERPKGSFSTLEIQRTEQGDSAMYLCASSNDRDYGYTFGSGTRLTVV.

This clonotype was recorded at least ten times. The J gene is TRBJ2-5, the V gene TRBV5-1; D might be TRBD1 (5 bases). The germline V gene has CDR1 SGHRS and CDR2 YFSETQ. V was trimmed by 4 bases and J by 1 base, leaving 14 bases between them. The CDR3 loop spans 15 amino acids. The CDR3: CASSHYDSVQETQYF. Written as DNA, the CDR3 is TGCGCCAGCAGCCATTACGACAGTGTCCAAGAGACCCAGTACTTC.

This clonotype was counted only a few times. The chain uses TRBV28 and TRBJ2-1, with a weak D call TRBD1 (7 bases). V dropped 2 bases and J dropped 9 bases, with 26 bases sitting between them. The germline V gene encodes CDR1 MDHEN and CDR2 SYDVKM. The CDR3 runs 18 residues. CDR3 region: CASSLRLSGDSRRGEQFF. CDR3 sequence (DNA): TGTGCCAGCAGTTTAAGGCTGTCGGGGGACAGCAGGAGGGGTGAGCAGTTCTTC.

This clonotype appeared a few times. CDR3: CASSFVAAGAYEQYF. The CDR3 coding sequence is TGTGCCAGCAGTTTTGTGGCAGCCGGCGCCTACGAGCAGTACTTC. The rearrangement joins TRBV28 to TRBJ2-7; D unclear. This CDR3 region has 15 residues. Trimming removed 3 bases at V and 2 bases at J, with 14 bases between. CDR1 is MDHEN and CDR2 is SYDVKM in the germline V gene.

The V gene is TRBV10-3, the J gene TRBJ2-5, with 10 bases fitting TRBD1. From germline, CDR1 is ENHRY and CDR2 SYGVKD. V shed 6 bases and J 4 bases; nucleotides not matched to a gene: 5. There are 14 residues in the CDR3. In nucleotides, the CDR3 is TGTGCCATCAGGGGACAGGGGAGGATAGAGACCCAGTACTTC. Its protein product is CAIRGQGRIETQYF.